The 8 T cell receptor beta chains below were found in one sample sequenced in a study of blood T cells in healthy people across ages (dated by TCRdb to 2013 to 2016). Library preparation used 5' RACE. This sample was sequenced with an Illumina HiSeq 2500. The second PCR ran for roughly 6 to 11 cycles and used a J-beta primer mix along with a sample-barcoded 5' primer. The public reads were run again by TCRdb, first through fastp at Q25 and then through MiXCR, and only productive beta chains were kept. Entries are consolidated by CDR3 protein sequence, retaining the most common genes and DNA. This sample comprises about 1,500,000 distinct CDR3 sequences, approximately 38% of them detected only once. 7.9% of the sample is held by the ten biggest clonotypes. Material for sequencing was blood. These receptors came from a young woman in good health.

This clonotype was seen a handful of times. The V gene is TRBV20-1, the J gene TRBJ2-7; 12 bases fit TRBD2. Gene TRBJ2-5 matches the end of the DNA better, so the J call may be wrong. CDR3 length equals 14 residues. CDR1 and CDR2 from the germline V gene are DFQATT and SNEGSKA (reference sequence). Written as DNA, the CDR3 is TGCAGTGCTAGGGCTAGCGGGGGGGGTGAGACCCAGTACTTC. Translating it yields CSARASGGGETQYF.

CDR3 protein: CASSSESGMSTHEYF. CDR3 DNA: TGCGCCAGCAGCTCCGAGAGCGGGATGTCTACGCATGAGTATTTT. The rearrangement joins TRBV5-1 to TRBJ2-3, with TRBD2 matching 7 bases. Germline V gives CDR1 SGHRS, CDR2 YFSETQ. V lost 3 bases and J lost 13; bases outside the gene matches: 17. The CDR3 consists of 15 residues.

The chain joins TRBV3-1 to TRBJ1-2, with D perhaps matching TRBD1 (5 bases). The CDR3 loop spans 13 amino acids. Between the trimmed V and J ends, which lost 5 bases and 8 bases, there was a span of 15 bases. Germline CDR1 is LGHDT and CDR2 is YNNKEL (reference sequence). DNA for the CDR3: TGTGCCAGCAGCGAAGGATTTGGGGCGGGCTACACCTTC. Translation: CASSEGFGAGYTF.

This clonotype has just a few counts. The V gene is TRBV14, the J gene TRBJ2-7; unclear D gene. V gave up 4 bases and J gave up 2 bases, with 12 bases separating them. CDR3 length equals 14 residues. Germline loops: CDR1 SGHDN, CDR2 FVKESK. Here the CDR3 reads CASSLGAFTYEQYF. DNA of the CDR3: TGTGCCAGCAGCCTCGGCGCCTTTACCTACGAGCAGTACTTC. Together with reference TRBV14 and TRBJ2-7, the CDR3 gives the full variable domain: EAGVTQFPSHSVIEKGQTVTLRCDPISGHDNLYWYRRVMGKEIKFLLHFVKESKQDESGMPNNRFLAERTGGTYSTLKVQPAELEDSGVYFCASSLGAFTYEQYFGPGTRLTVT.

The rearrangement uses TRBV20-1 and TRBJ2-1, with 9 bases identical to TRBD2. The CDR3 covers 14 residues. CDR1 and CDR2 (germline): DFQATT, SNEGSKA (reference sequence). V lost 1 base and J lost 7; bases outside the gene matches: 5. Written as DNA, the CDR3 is TGCAGTGCTAGAGGAATAGCGGGAGTGAATGAGCAGTTCTTC. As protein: CSARGIAGVNEQFF.

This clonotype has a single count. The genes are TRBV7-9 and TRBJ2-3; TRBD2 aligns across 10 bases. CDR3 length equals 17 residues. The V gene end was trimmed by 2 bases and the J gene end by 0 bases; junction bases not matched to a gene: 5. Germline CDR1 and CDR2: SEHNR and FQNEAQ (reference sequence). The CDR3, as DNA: TGTGCCAGCAGCTTATTCGGACTAGCGGATAGCACAGATACGCAGTATTTT. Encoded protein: CASSLFGLADSTDTQYF.

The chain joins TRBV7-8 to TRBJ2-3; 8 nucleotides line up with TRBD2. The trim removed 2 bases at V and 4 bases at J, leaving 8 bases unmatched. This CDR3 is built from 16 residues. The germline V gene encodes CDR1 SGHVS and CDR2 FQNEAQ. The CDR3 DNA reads TGTGCCAGCAGCTTACGGGTAGCGGGAACCTCAGATACGCAGTATTTT. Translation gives CASSLRVAGTSDTQYF.

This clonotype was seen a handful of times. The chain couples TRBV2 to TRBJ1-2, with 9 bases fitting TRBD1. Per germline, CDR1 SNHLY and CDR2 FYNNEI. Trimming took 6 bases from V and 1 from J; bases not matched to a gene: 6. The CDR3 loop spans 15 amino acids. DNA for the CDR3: TGTGCCAGCAGGGGACAGGGCGCTGGTAACTATGGCTACACCTTC. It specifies CASRGQGAGNYGYTF.